One sample yielded the 8 T cell receptor beta chains listed below, sequenced in a study of molecular identifiers for immune sequencing clone quantification. TCRdb ran MiXCR on the PCR reads and lists one entry per CDR3 protein. The table lists just under 65,000 distinct CDR3 sequences, around a sixth of them singletons. Specimen: naive CD8+ T cells from blood, with Jurkat cell RNA spiked in. Subset in this sample: FACS-sorted CD8+CD4-CCR7+CD45RA+ naive T cells. The receptors were gathered from a human donor in good health. Some libraries in this study had Jurkat cell RNA spiked in.

With regard to this clonotype: Mismatch with germline at one junction end may stem from a read error. The rearrangement joins TRBV5-6 to TRBJ2-1; either TRBD1 or TRBD2 may supply D (6 bases each). The germline gives CDR1 SGHDT, CDR2 YYEEEE. This CDR3 comprises 17 residues. The CDR3 spells CASSLAGGGSSYNEQLF. In DNA form, the CDR3 reads TGTGCCAGCAGCTTGGCCGGGGGCGGTAGCTCCTACAATGAGCAGCTCTTC.

This clonotype was found many times. This chain links TRBV29-1 with TRBJ1-2, with 10 bases aligning to TRBD1. The trim removed 5 bases at V and 7 bases at J, leaving 4 bases unmatched. Germline assignment: CDR1 SQVTM and CDR2 ANQGSEA. The CDR3 contains 12 residues. The CDR3 is CSVKTGGSGYTF. The CDR3 nucleotides read TGCAGCGTTAAGACAGGGGGCTCTGGCTACACCTTC.

This clonotype was seen a handful of times. A much larger clone lies one base from this, so it may be a read error. The conserved phenylalanine or tryptophan is not found at the CDR3 terminus, so this likely reflects a read error. V usage is TRBV29-1 and J usage is TRBJ1-1, with a tentative D call TRBD1 (5 bases). The V end was cut by 8 bases, the J end by 5 bases, with 12 bases between. The CDR3 loop spans 11 amino acids. Germline lookup yields CDR1 SQVTM and CDR2 ANQGSEA. CDR3 region: CSPTWGTEAFL. CDR3 DNA sequence: TGCAGCCCTACTTGGGGGACTGAAGCTTTCCTT.

Many counts were recorded for this clonotype. The V call is TRBV15, the J call TRBJ2-3; tentative D call: TRBD2 (6 bases). The V gene's germline CDR1 is LNHNV and CDR2 YYDKDF (reference sequence). V lost 5 bases to trimming and J lost 8 bases, with 20 bases between them. The CDR3 consists of 15 residues. CDR3 amino acids: CATSDTRRGDGTQYF. CDR3 bases: TGTGCCACCAGCGACACCCGACGCGGGGATGGTACGCAGTATTTT.

This clonotype was detected many times. The chain carries TRBV11-2 and TRBJ2-7; possibly TRBD1 for D (5 bases). V was cut by 3 bases and J by 3 bases, with 12 bases left in between. Germline V gene data show CDR1 as SGHAT and CDR2 as FQNNGV. The length of the CDR3 is 14 residues. The CDR3 reads CASSLGIQGYEQYF. The CDR3 nucleotides read TGTGCCAGCAGCTTGGGAATCCAGGGCTACGAGCAGTACTTC.

This clonotype was counted at least ten times. The chain has TRBV6-5 and TRBJ2-1; D is possibly TRBD1 (6 bases). This CDR3 is 15 amino acids long. The V end lost 6 bases, the J end lost 3 bases, and 15 bases lay between the germline ends. CDR1 is MNHEY, CDR2 SVGAGI, per germline. The CDR3 is CASSPGARGYNEQFF. CDR3 nucleotides: TGTGCCAGCAGCCCAGGGGCTAGGGGCTACAATGAGCAGTTCTTC.

This clonotype was observed at least ten times. This chain joins TRBV7-9 and TRBJ2-1; 8 bases line up with TRBD1. Trimming took 8 bases from V and 4 from J; bases not matched to a gene: 10. Germline CDR1 and CDR2: SEHNR and FQNEAQ (reference sequence). The CDR3 consists of 15 residues. The CDR3 DNA is TGTGCCAGCGGGGACAGGACAGGGCGTTACAATGAGCAGTTCTTC. This sequence encodes CASGDRTGRYNEQFF. The complete variable domain, with remaining parts taken from reference TRBV7-9 and TRBJ2-1, reads DTGVSQNPRHKITKRGQNVTFRCDPISEHNRLYWYRQTLGQGPEFLTYFQNEAQLEKSRLLSDRFSAERPKGSFSTLEIQRTEQGDSAMYLCASGDRTGRYNEQFFGPGTRLTVL.

This clonotype was detected ten times or more. This CDR3 is CSVSSSGIDNEQFF. In nucleotides, the CDR3 is TGCAGCGTTAGTTCAAGCGGGATTGACAATGAGCAGTTCTTC. This sequence joins TRBV29-1 and TRBJ2-1, with TRBD2 matching 7 bases. The CDR3 consists of 14 residues. CDR1 and CDR2 (germline): SQVTM, ANQGSEA. After removal of 5 bases from V and 5 bases from J, the junction contained 9 bases not matched to a gene.